Listed below are T cell receptor beta chains from one sample, sequenced in a study of T-cell memory formation after mild COVID-19. TCRdb reprocessed the 5' RACE reads via MiXCR and lists one record per CDR3 protein. The sample yields 200,000 to 250,000 distinct CDR3 sequences, over 9% seen once. What was sequenced was PBMCs or a T cell subset sorted from them (not recorded which). The receptors were gathered from a man aged 18 to 35 who had mild COVID-19 (a few samples of this study predate the infection). Cell type and time point are not known. The CDR3 runs from the conserved cysteine through the conserved F or W. Fields, in order: V gene, CDR3 protein.

V: TRBV7-3
CDR3: CASSLQNNSPLHF

V: TRBV5-1
CDR3: CASSSARPPYNEQFF

V: TRBV11-2
CDR3: CASSLWTGNTGELFF

V: TRBV19
CDR3: CASSIDRGVTEAFF

V: TRBV5-1
CDR3: CASRLPRADTQYF

V: TRBV12-3/TRBV12-4
CDR3: CASSYRQYNYGYTF

V: TRBV3-1
CDR3: CASSQDGRGGTDTQYF

V: TRBV9
CDR3: CASSEEGRGATDTQYF

V: TRBV28
CDR3: CASSIRPVGTEAFF

V: TRBV25-1
CDR3: CASSDRAPGAQHF

V: TRBV5-4
CDR3: CASSLGVSGETQYF

V: TRBV12-3/TRBV12-4
CDR3: CASVLAGGSYNEQFF

V: TRBV7-9
CDR3: CASSPIAGDHQETQYF

V: TRBV15
CDR3: CATSRDRTSPTYNEQFF

V: TRBV13
CDR3: CASRSMRGGEQFF

V: TRBV7-2
CDR3: CASSPGGRNIQYF

V: TRBV5-6
CDR3: CASSLYGSSYNSPLHF

V: TRBV7-3
CDR3: CASSSGGGDTQYF

V: TRBV9
CDR3: CASSVDPSGGADTQYF

V: TRBV12-3/TRBV12-4
CDR3: CASSFRWAASDTQYF

V: TRBV2
CDR3: CASRTGTRTDTQYF

V: TRBV7-5
CDR3: CISVPEAEIQPQHF

V: TRBV10-3
CDR3: CAISSVRPGANVLTF

V: TRBV25-1
CDR3: CASGNRDFPYEQYF

V: TRBV4-3
CDR3: CASSPRGAGSDTQYF

V: TRBV4-3
CDR3: CASSSGREPDTQYF

V: TRBV7-9
CDR3: CASTEDRGSQNIQYF

V: TRBV18
CDR3: CASSPPRKQREQYF

V: TRBV7-9
CDR3: CASSLSLAGSYNEQFF

V: TRBV4-2
CDR3: CASSQDLGQGHSGANVLTF

V: TRBV5-1
CDR3: CASSLIGRVEDTQYF

V: TRBV12-3/TRBV12-4
CDR3: CASSLETSPLHF

V: TRBV5-6
CDR3: CASSLVGPMDTQYF

V: TRBV5-1
CDR3: CASSSLTSGVNEQFF

V: TRBV4-3
CDR3: CASSQVSGGYEQYF

V: TRBV30
CDR3: CACSSRDSFYEQYF

V: TRBV12-3/TRBV12-4
CDR3: CASSSRQGGTGYTF

V: TRBV29-1
CDR3: CSVDYSYTDTQYF

V: TRBV6-2/TRBV6-3
CDR3: CASSRTGPEAFF

V: TRBV9
CDR3: CASSWGQLDSPLHF

V: TRBV21-1
CDR3: CASSNLDKTNYGYTF

V: TRBV7-9
CDR3: CASSLAGWGAEAFF

V: TRBV20-1
CDR3: CSAPGRGSGKTQYF